This T cell receptor beta chain was recorded in a study of radiotherapy plus CTLA-4 blockade in lung cancer. Assay used: immunoSEQ multiplex PCR; TCRdb lists only in-frame clones, some missing. Of roughly 110,000 clones in the sample, roughly 84% were seen once. Lung cancer patients with chemo-refractory metastatic non-small-cell disease were given focal radiation plus CTLA-4 blockade with ipilimumab. The V end lost 2 bases, the J end lost 3 bases, and 17 bases lay between the germline ends. CDR3 length: 16 residues. As to this clone: Its antigen is currently unknown.

Study-wide results and caveats: Increased serum interferon-beta after radiation also reportedly predicted response strongly.

This sequence joins TRBV23-1 and TRBJ2-7; the D call may be TRBD1 or TRBD2 (6 bases each). TRBV23-1 is classed as an ORF, of uncertain function. This receptor was identified in a human donor with non-small cell lung cancer that progressed on radiotherapy plus ipilimumab. Some clones in this sample may be carry-over from other donors' samples. The input for sequencing was peripheral blood, taken from a patient treated with radiotherapy plus ipilimumab. As DNA, the CDR3 is TGCGCCAGCAGTCAACCACAGGGAGGTATTTGCTACGAGCAGTACTTC. It encodes CASSQPQGGICYEQYF.